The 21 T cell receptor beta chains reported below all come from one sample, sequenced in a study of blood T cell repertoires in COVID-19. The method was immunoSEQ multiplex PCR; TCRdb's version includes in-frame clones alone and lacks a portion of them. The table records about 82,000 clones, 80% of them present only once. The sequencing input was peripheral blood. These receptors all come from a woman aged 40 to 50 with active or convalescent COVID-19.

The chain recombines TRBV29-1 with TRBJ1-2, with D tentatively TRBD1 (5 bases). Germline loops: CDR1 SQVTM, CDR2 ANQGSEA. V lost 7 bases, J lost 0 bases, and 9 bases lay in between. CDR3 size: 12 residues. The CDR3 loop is CSAPTANYGYTF. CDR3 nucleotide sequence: TGCAGCGCCCCGACAGCTAACTATGGCTACACCTTC.

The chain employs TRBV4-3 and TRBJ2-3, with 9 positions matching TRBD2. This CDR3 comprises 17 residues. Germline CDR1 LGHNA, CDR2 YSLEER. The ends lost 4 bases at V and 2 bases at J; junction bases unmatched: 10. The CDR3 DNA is TGCGCCAGCAGCCCAGAGCGCGGGGGGGCTGTCACAGATACGCAGTATTTT. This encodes CASSPERGGAVTDTQYF.

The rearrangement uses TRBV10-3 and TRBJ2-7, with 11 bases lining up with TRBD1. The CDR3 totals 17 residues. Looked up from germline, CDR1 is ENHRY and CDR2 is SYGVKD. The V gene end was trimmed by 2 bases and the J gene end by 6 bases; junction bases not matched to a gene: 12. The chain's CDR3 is CAISEPDRGQFTGEQYF. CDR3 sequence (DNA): TGTGCCATCAGTGAGCCGGACAGGGGGCAGTTTACGGGCGAGCAGTACTTC.

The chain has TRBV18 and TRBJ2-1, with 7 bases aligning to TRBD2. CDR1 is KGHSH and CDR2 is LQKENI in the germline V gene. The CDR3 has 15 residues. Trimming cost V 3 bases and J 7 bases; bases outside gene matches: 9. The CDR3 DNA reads TGTGCCAGCTCACCCCTGGGGGGGGACTCGAATGAGCAGTTCTTC. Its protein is CASSPLGGDSNEQFF.

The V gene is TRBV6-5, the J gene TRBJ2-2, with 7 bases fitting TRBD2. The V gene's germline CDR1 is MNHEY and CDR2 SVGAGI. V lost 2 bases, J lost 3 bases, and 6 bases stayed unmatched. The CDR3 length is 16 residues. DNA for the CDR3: TGTGCCAGCAGTTACGGGCTAGCGGATTACACCGGGGAGCTGTTTTTT. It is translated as CASSYGLADYTGELFF.

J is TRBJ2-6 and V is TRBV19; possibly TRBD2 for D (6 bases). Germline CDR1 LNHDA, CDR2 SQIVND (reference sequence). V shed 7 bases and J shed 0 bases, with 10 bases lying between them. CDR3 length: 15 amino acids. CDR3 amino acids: CASKRGISGANVLTF. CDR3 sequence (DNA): TGTGCCAGTAAACGGGGGATCTCTGGGGCCAACGTCCTGACTTTC.

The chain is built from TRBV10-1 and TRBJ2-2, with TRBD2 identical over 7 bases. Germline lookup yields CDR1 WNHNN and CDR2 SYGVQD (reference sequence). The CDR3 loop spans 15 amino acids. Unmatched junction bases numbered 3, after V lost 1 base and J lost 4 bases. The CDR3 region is CASSEFAGVTGELFF. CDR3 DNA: TGCGCCAGCAGTGAGTTTGCGGGAGTCACCGGGGAGCTGTTTTTT.

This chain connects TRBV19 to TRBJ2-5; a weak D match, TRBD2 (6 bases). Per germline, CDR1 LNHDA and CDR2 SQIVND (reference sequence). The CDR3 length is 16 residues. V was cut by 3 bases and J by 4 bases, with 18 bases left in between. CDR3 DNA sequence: TGTGCCAGTAGTATGTCGGTGTGGGGGGTGAGAGAGACCCAGTACTTC. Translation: CASSMSVWGVRETQYF.

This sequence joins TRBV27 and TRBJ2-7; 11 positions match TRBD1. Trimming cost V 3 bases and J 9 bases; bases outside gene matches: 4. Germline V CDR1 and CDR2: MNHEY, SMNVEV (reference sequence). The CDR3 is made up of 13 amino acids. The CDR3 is CASSFQGQGVQYF. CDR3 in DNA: TGTGCCAGCAGTTTCCAGGGACAGGGGGTGCAGTACTTC.

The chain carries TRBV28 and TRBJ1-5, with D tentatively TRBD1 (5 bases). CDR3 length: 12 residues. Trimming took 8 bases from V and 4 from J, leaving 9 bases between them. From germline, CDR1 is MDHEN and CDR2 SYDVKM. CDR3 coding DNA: TGTGCCAGCTGGGCAGGGAATCAGCCCCAGCATTTT. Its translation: CASWAGNQPQHF. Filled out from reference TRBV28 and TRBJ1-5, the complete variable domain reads DVKVTQSSRYLVKRTGEKVFLECVQDMDHENMFWYRQDPGLGLRLIYFSYDVKMKEKGDIPEGYSVSREKKERFSLILESASTNQTSMYLCASWAGNQPQHFGDGTRLSIL.

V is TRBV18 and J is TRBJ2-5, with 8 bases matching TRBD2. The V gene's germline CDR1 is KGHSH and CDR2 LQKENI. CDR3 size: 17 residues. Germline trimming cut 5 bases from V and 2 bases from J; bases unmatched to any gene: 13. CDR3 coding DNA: TGTGCCAGCTCATCCCGGTTCCTCGAGCGGGAGCAAGAGACCCAGTACTTC. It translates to CASSSRFLEREQETQYF.

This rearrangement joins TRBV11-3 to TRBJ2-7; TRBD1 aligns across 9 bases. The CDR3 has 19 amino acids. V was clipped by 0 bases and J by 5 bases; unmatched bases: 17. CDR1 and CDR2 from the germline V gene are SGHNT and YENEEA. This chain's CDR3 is CASSLDIFLDGTGSHEQYF. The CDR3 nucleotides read TGTGCCAGCAGCTTAGATATTTTTTTGGACGGGACAGGGTCCCACGAGCAGTACTTC.

CDR3 amino acids: CASGLVRVSFGTGELFF. DNA for the CDR3: TGTGCTAGTGGTTTGGTACGGGTTAGCTTTGGAACCGGGGAGCTGTTTTTT. The chain links TRBV12-5 to TRBJ2-2; unclear D gene. The germline V gene encodes CDR1 LGHNT and CDR2 FRNRAP. With 0 bases removed from V and 5 bases from J, the gap between germline ends came to 16 bases. CDR3 length: 17 residues.

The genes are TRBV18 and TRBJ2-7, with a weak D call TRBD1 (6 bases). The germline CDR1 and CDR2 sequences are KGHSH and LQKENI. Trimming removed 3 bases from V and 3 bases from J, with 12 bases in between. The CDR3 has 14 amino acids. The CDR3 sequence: CASSPTGIFYEQYF. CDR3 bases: TGTGCCAGCTCACCTACAGGGATCTTCTACGAGCAGTACTTC.

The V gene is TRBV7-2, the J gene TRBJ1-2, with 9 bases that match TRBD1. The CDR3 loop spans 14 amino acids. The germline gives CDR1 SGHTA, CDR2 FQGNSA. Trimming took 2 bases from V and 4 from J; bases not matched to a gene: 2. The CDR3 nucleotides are TGTGCCAGCAGCTTACTACAGGGGGCCTATGGCTACACCTTC. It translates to CASSLLQGAYGYTF.

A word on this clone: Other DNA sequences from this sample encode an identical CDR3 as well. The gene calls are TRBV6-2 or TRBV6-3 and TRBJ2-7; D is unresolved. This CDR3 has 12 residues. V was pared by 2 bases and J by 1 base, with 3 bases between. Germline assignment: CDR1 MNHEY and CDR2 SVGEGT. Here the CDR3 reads CASSYHSYEQYF. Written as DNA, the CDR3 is TGTGCCAGCAGTTACCATTCCTACGAGCAGTACTTC.

CDR3 residues: CASSLQGAAGGLTGYTF. The DNA for the CDR3 is TGTGCCAGCAGCTTACAAGGTGCGGCAGGGGGCCTCACTGGCTACACCTTC. J is TRBJ1-2 and V is TRBV7-8; 8 nucleotides line up with TRBD1. The V segment lost 2 bases and the J segment 7 bases; nucleotides outside the gene matches: 15. This CDR3 is built from 17 residues. CDR1 SGHVS and CDR2 FQNEAQ come from the germline V gene.

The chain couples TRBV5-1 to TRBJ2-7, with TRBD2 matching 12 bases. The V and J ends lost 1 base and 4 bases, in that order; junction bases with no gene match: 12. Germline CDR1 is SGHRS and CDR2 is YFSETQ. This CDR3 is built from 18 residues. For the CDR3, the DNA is TGCGCCAGCAGCTTGACCCCTAGCGGGGGGGCCTCTGTATACGAGCAGTACTTC. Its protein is CASSLTPSGGASVYEQYF.

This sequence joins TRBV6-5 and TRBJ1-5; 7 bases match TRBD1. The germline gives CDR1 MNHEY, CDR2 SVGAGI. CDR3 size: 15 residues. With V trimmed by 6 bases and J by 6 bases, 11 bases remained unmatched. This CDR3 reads CASRISGQAAQPQHF. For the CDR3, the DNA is TGTGCCAGCAGAATATCCGGACAGGCGGCTCAGCCCCAGCATTTT.

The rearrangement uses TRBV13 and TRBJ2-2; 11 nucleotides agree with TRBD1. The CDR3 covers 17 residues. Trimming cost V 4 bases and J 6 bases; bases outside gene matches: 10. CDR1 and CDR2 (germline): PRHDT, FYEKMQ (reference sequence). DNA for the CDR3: TGTGCCAGCAGCTCCGCCGGGACAGGGGGGTTGGCCGGGGAGCTGTTTTTT. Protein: CASSSAGTGGLAGELFF.

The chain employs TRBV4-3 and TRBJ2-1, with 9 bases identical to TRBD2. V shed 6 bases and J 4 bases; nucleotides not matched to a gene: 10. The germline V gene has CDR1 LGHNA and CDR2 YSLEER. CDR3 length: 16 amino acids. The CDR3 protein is CASSQNVAGAYNEQFF. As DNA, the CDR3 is TGCGCCAGCAGTCAAAACGTAGCGGGGGCATACAATGAGCAGTTCTTC.